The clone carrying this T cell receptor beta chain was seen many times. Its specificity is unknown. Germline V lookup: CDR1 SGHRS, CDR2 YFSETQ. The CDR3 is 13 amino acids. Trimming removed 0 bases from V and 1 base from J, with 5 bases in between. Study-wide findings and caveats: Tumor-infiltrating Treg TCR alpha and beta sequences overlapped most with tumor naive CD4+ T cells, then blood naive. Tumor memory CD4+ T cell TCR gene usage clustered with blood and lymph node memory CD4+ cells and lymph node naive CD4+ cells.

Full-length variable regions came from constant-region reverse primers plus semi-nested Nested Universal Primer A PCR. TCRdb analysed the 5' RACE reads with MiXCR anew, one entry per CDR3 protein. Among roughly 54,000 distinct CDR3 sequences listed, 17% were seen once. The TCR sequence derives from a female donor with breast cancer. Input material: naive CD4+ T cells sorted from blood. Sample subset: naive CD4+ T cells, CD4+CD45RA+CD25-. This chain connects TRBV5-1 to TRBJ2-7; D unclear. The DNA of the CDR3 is TGCGCCAGCAGCTTGGACACTTCCTACGAGCAGTACTTC. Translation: CASSLDTSYEQYF.